This entry is about one T cell receptor (beta chain). The data derive from a study of blood T cell repertoires in COVID-19. Germline assignment: CDR1 SNHLY and CDR2 FYNNEI. The CDR3 is 16 residues long. V gave up 3 bases and J gave up 4 bases, with 19 bases separating them. Profiled with immunoSEQ multiplex PCR; TCRdb holds only in-frame clones, not every one. Among 100,000 to 150,000 clones, 70% to 85% were seen once, and the ten largest hold about a sixth. Material for sequencing was peripheral blood. This chain links TRBV2 with TRBJ2-7; perhaps TRBD1 as D (6 bases). This clonotype was obtained from a woman aged 50 to 60 with acute or convalescent COVID-19. CDR3 nucleotide sequence: TGTGCCAGCAGTGAGGGGAACAGGGCAACCTCGTACGAGCAGTACTTC. Translation: CASSEGNRATSYEQYF.